This is a list of T cell receptor beta chains from one sample in a study of OX40 agonist ivuxolimab in advanced cancers. Generated by immunoSEQ multiplex PCR, the TCRdb table keeps only in-frame clones and is missing some. Here the sample spans about 56,000 clones, around 82% being singletons. The sample here was CD4+ or CD8+ T cells sorted from blood, taken in a trial of the OX40 agonist ivuxolimab. The receptors derive from an adult with an advanced solid tumor such as melanoma, head and neck, liver or kidney cancer. Both conserved end residues are part of each CDR3. A D gene is named only where the DNA matches it firmly. Some rows have no size entry. The others give once, few or many, or a class for an expanded clone.

d_gene	j_gene	v_gene	abundance	CDR3aa	CDR3nt
NA	TRBJ1-2	TRBV6-5	once	CASSREGLPNYGYTF	TGTGCCAGCAGTAGGGAGGGCCTACCTAACTATGGCTACACCTTC
NA	TRBJ1-4	TRBV14	NA	CASSQGIQEKLFF	TGTGCCAGCAGCCAGGGCATACAGGAAAAACTGTTTTTT
TRBD1	TRBJ2-2	TRBV2	NA	CASSVDRVLFF	TGTGCCAGCAGCGTGGACAGGGTGCTGTTTTTT
NA	TRBJ1-1	TRBV10-2	few	CASSERWGRAFF	TGCGCCAGCAGTGAAAGGTGGGGGAGAGCTTTCTTT
NA	TRBJ2-7	TRBV6-6	NA	CASSYSGTPGHEQYF	TGTGCCAGCAGTTACTCGGGGACCCCTGGACACGAGCAGTACTTC
TRBD1	TRBJ2-3	TRBV25-1	NA	CASRPGTAPSTDTQYF	TGTGCCAGCAGACCCGGGACAGCCCCTAGCACAGATACGCAGTATTTT
NA	TRBJ1-6	TRBV6-5	NA	CASSYSVVGTFPLHF	TGTGCCAGCAGTTACTCGGTGGTCGGGACCTTCCCCCTCCACTTT
NA	TRBJ2-1	TRBV28	once	CASRLSGLGNNEQFF	TGTGCCAGCAGGTTATCGGGACTGGGAAACAATGAGCAGTTCTTC
NA	TRBJ2-2	TRBV7-2	NA	CASSLDGTYTGELFF	TGTGCCAGCAGCTTAGACGGGACATATACCGGGGAGCTGTTTTTT
NA	TRBJ2-5	TRBV6-1	NA	CASSETSVETQYF	TGTGCCAGCAGTGAGACTAGTGTGGAGACCCAGTACTTC
NA	TRBJ1-1	TRBV18	NA	CASSPLDQGAFF	TGTGCCAGCTCACCACTTGACCAGGGAGCTTTCTTT
TRBD1	TRBJ2-7	TRBV5-1	NA	CASSLTGTGISYEQYF	TGCGCCAGCAGCTTGACCGGGACAGGGATATCCTACGAGCAGTACTTC
NA	TRBJ2-7	TRBV6-5	few	CASSYDSDYEQYF	TGTGCCAGCAGTTACGACAGCGACTACGAGCAGTACTTC
NA	TRBJ1-2	TRBV6-6	NA	CASRRQQPRDGYTF	TGTGCCAGCAGGCGACAGCAACCCAGGGATGGCTACACCTTC
NA	TRBJ2-3	TRBV7-2	once	CASSSSILRSETQYF	TGTGCCAGCAGCTCCAGCATCCTCCGGTCGGAAACGCAGTATTTT
NA	TRBJ2-6	TRBV6-1	NA	CASSENEGGRLDWSGANVLTF	TGTGCCAGCAGTGAAAACGAGGGGGGGAGATTAGATTGGTCTGGGGCCAACGTCCTGACTTTC
NA	TRBJ1-2	TRBV14	NA	CASSFGGSYGYTF	TGTGCCAGCAGCTTTGGGGGAAGCTATGGCTACACCTTC
NA	TRBJ1-5	TRBV10-1	NA	CASSETNQPQHF	TGCGCCAGCAGTGAAACCAATCAGCCCCAGCATTTT
TRBD1	TRBJ2-7	TRBV29-1	NA	CSVNRGGHEQYF	TGCAGCGTTAACAGGGGTGGCCACGAGCAGTACTTC
TRBD2	TRBJ2-7	TRBV10-3	NA	CAISESRASGGRAQYF	TGTGCCATCAGTGAGTCAAGGGCTAGCGGGGGAAGGGCGCAGTACTTC
NA	TRBJ2-1	TRBV6-5	NA	CASRRSESYNEQFF	TGTGCCAGCAGGCGCTCGGAGTCCTACAATGAGCAGTTCTTC
TRBD2	TRBJ2-3	TRBV19	once	CASSILAGVADTQYF	TGTGCCAGTAGTATTCTGGCGGGAGTGGCAGATACGCAGTATTTT
TRBD1	TRBJ1-1	TRBV5-4	NA	CASSFRGQGGKQGAFF	TGTGCCAGCAGCTTCCGCGGACAGGGAGGAAAACAGGGAGCTTTCTTT
NA	TRBJ1-4	TRBV5-4	NA	CASSFKDPNEKLFF	TGTGCCAGCAGCTTTAAGGACCCTAATGAAAAACTGTTTTTT
NA	TRBJ1-2	TRBV2	NA	CASSVDRGRGYTF	TGTGCCAGCAGTGTTGATAGGGGACGAGGCTACACCTTC
TRBD1	TRBJ1-6	TRBV7-2	few	CASSSGTANSPLHF	TGTGCCAGCAGCTCCGGGACAGCTAATTCACCCCTCCACTTT
NA	TRBJ2-3	TRBV7-6	NA	CASSQRAGGGDTQYF	TGTGCCAGCAGCCAAAGGGCAGGGGGGGGAGATACGCAGTATTTT
NA	TRBJ2-7	TRBV7-2	NA	CASSLGVLIDEQYF	TGTGCCAGCAGCTTGGGAGTTCTTATTGACGAGCAGTACTTC
NA	TRBJ1-2	TRBV4-3	NA	CASSQISVAWYGYTF	TGCGCCAGCAGCCAGATTAGTGTGGCGTGGTATGGCTACACCTTC
NA	TRBJ1-2	TRBV4-3	NA	CASSQDFGSPVYGYTF	TGCGCCAGCAGCCAAGATTTTGGCAGCCCTGTCTATGGCTACACCTTC
NA	TRBJ1-1	TRBV7-9	NA	CASSLDLITEAFF	TGTGCCAGCAGCTTAGACCTGATCACTGAAGCTTTCTTT
TRBD1	TRBJ2-7	TRBV4-1	NA	CASSRSGTGGSYEQYF	TGCGCCAGCAGCCGTTCCGGGACAGGGGGTTCCTACGAGCAGTACTTC
NA	TRBJ1-2	TRBV28	NA	CASSLLSGPLGYTF	TGTGCCAGCAGTTTATTGTCGGGGCCCCTTGGCTACACCTTC
TRBD1	TRBJ1-4	TRBV28	once	CASSWGGTGNEKLFF	TGTGCCAGCAGCTGGGGGGGGACAGGGAATGAAAAACTGTTTTTT
TRBD1	TRBJ1-4	TRBV28	NA	CASSSPYRGELEKLFF	TGTGCCAGCAGTTCTCCCTACAGGGGAGAGTTGGAAAAACTGTTTTTT
TRBD2	TRBJ2-7	TRBV7-9	NA	CASSFLHVGGSSYEQYF	TGTGCCAGCAGCTTCCTACACGTTGGCGGGAGCAGCTACGAGCAGTACTTC
NA	TRBJ2-7	TRBV2	NA	CASSREQGTYEQYF	TGTGCCAGCAGTCGGGAGCAAGGAACCTACGAGCAGTACTTC
NA	TRBJ1-2	TRBV7-2	once	CASSYSTGPTYGYTF	TGTGCCAGCAGCTATTCGACAGGTCCCACCTATGGCTACACCTTC
TRBD1	TRBJ1-2	TRBV28	once	CASSRGMRQGGLHGYTF	TGTGCCAGCAGTAGGGGGATGCGACAGGGGGGTTTGCATGGCTACACCTTC
TRBD1	TRBJ1-6	TRBV11-2	NA	CASSRDRGNSPLHF	TGTGCCAGCTCCCGGGACAGGGGTAATTCACCCCTCCACTTT